Given below is one T cell receptor (beta chain) in context. The sample comes from a study of CD8 T cells in Susac syndrome. The CDR3 consists of 13 residues. The V end lost 7 bases, the J end lost 2 bases, and 14 bases lay between the germline ends. In germline, CDR1 is DFQATT, CDR2 SNEGSKA (reference sequence). The multiple sclerosis controls consisted of treatment-naive patients with relapsing-remitting disease, either stable or active. A quantity of about 0.45 to 1 ug RNA underwent reverse transcription using random hexamers. TCRdb processed the immunoSEQ multiplex PCR reads anew with MiXCR; each CDR3 protein has one entry. In the table there are about 71,000 distinct CDR3 sequences, just over 95% of which are singletons.

The sequenced sample was CD4+ T cells from PBMCs. The clonotype comes from a human donor with multiple sclerosis. V is TRBV20-1 and J is TRBJ1-2; a possible D gene is TRBD1 (5 bases). The CDR3 DNA reads as TGCAGTGTTCGCGAACAGGAGAACTATGGCTACACCTTC. This gives the protein CSVREQENYGYTF.